This T cell receptor beta chain was retrieved from a study of blood T cell repertoires in COVID-19. About the research overall: Donors in the United States, Italy and Spain gave samples during acute or convalescent COVID-19. In each case, the material was cDNA or gDNA derived from T cells, B-cell-depleted T cells, or PBMCs.

Assay: immunoSEQ multiplex PCR; the TCRdb copy retains only in-frame clones and omits some. Among over 70,000 clones listed, 83% were seen once. Seattle cases were enrolled at active infection and followed longitudinally. The length of the CDR3 is 19 residues. V is TRBV21-1 and J is TRBJ2-1; TRBD2 was called by the table and not checked on the DNA. TRBV21-1 is a documented pseudogene. The sequenced sample was peripheral blood. The receptor comes from a man aged 30 to 39 with COVID-19, enrolled during active disease. The CDR3 sequence: CASSGQGAPSGSSYNEQFF. The CDR3 nucleotides are TGTGCCAGCAGCGGTCAGGGGGCCCCTAGCGGGAGCTCCTACAATGAGCAGTTCTTC.